Shown below are 32 T cell receptor beta chains from a single sample sequenced in a study of T cell responses to AZD1222 COVID-19 vaccine. Produced via immunoSEQ multiplex PCR; TCRdb's table is partial and in-frame only. The sample consists of 100,000 or so clones, approximately 86% of them appearing once. Sequencing used peripheral blood, obtained on day 0 of AZD1222 vaccination. The origin of the receptors is an adult in good health.

The chain links TRBV28 to TRBJ1-4, with D unclear. The CDR3 runs 17 residues. The V end was cut by 5 bases, the J end by 7 bases, with 23 bases between. Per germline, CDR1 MDHEN and CDR2 SYDVKM. The CDR3 loop is CASSPPRLEVSIEKLFF. CDR3 in DNA: TGTGCCAGCAGTCCCCCCCGCCTCGAGGTGTCTATTGAAAAACTGTTTTTT.

The chain employs TRBV9 and TRBJ2-1; 9 bases are shared with TRBD2. This CDR3 region has 17 residues. CDR1 is SGDLS, CDR2 YYNGEE, per germline. With 3 bases clipped from V and 7 bases from J, the junction kept 14 bases outside the gene matches. In DNA form, the CDR3 reads TGTGCCAGCAGCGCCCGGATAGCGGGAGATGTTGTGAATGAGCAGTTCTTC. Residues: CASSARIAGDVVNEQFF.

This clone was counted only a few times. The chain combines TRBV3-1 (or the pseudogene TRBV3-2) with TRBJ1-6, with TRBD1 matching 7 bases. The length of the CDR3 is 15 residues. J gave up 4 bases and V 1 base, and 1 base lay outside the gene matches. Germline V CDR1 and CDR2: LGHDT, YNNKEL (reference sequence). The CDR3 reads CASSQGDRYNSPLHF. The CDR3 nucleotides are TGTGCCAGCAGCCAAGGGGACAGATATAATTCACCCCTCCACTTT.

The rearrangement uses TRBV30 and TRBJ1-2, with D perhaps TRBD1 (5 bases). Trimming removed 8 bases at V and 1 base at J, with 17 bases between. In germline, CDR1 is GTSNPN, CDR2 SVGIG (reference sequence). The CDR3 loop spans 14 amino acids. The CDR3 DNA follows: TGTGCCACACTCGCGGGACGCCGTAACTATGGCTACACCTTC. Translating it yields CATLAGRRNYGYTF.

The gene calls are TRBV2 and TRBJ1-3; no definite D call. Germline V gene sequence: CDR1 SNHLY, CDR2 FYNNEI. This CDR3 region has 18 residues. V shed 4 bases and J shed 0 bases, with 19 bases lying between them. The CDR3: CASSVGPKWGYSGNTIYF. The CDR3 DNA is TGTGCCAGCAGTGTTGGGCCCAAGTGGGGTTACTCTGGAAACACCATATATTTT.

This clone occurred once. The DNA for the CDR3 is TGTGCCAGCAGCCGCCAGGTTTTACATGGCTACACCTTC. It translates to CASSRQVLHGYTF. The genes are TRBV12-3 or TRBV12-4 and TRBJ1-2; D is uncertain. V lost 6 bases and J lost 6, with 14 bases in between. The CDR3 loop spans 13 amino acids.

This rearrangement joins TRBV5-6 to TRBJ2-2; D ambiguous. This CDR3 region has 14 residues. Trimming cost V 2 bases and J 1 base, with 6 bases left between them. Germline V gene sequence: CDR1 SGHDT, CDR2 YYEEEE. The DNA of the CDR3 is TGTGCCAGCAGCTTAAGGGTGAACACCGGGGAGCTGTTTTTT. It specifies CASSLRVNTGELFF.

This chain uses TRBV5-8 with TRBJ1-1; D is unclear. Germline V gives CDR1 SGHTS, CDR2 YDEGEE. Trimming stripped 4 bases from V and 1 base from J, with 8 bases between. The CDR3 has 13 amino acids. The CDR3 region has the DNA TGTGCCAGCAGCCTCACATCGAACACTGAAGCTTTCTTT. This encodes CASSLTSNTEAFF.

The chain couples TRBV4-3 to TRBJ2-7, with D perhaps TRBD1 or TRBD2 (5 bases each). This CDR3 has 14 amino acids. In germline, CDR1 is LGHNA, CDR2 YSLEER. The V and J ends lost 4 bases and 0 bases respectively, with 10 bases between them. CDR3 sequence: CASSPGPLSYEQYF. In DNA form, the CDR3 reads TGCGCCAGCAGCCCGGGACCCCTCTCCTACGAGCAGTACTTC.

The chain uses TRBV30 and TRBJ2-1; D is possibly TRBD2 (5 bases). The germline CDR1 and CDR2 sequences are GTSNPN and SVGIG (reference sequence). V was pared by 6 bases and J by 3 bases, with 15 bases between. The CDR3 loop spans 14 amino acids. The CDR3 loop reads CACSGAEYYNEQFF. CDR3 nucleotides: TGTGCCTGCTCAGGAGCGGAATACTACAATGAGCAGTTCTTC.

The rearrangement links TRBV4-2 to TRBJ2-3; D call uncertain. Deletions cut 0 bases from V and 4 bases from J, with 8 bases between. This CDR3 comprises 14 residues. The V gene's germline CDR1 is LGHNA and CDR2 YNFKEQ. CDR3 coding DNA: TGTGCCAGCAGCCAAGATCTGGTAGCAGATACGCAGTATTTT. The encoded protein is CASSQDLVADTQYF.

The chain uses TRBV11-2 and TRBJ1-5; perhaps TRBD1 as D (5 bases). Germline assignment: CDR1 SGHAT and CDR2 FQNNGV. V was clipped by 5 bases and J by 7 bases, with 12 bases between them. This CDR3 contains 13 residues. In DNA form, the CDR3 reads TGTGCCAGCAGCCCGGGACCGGCGCAGCCCCAGCATTTT. It yields the protein CASSPGPAQPQHF. The entire variable domain, with the rest obtained from reference TRBV11-2 and TRBJ1-5, is as follows: EAGVAQSPRYKIIEKRQSVAFWCNPISGHATLYWYQQILGQGPKLLIQFQNNGVVDDSQLPKDRFSAERLKGVDSTLKIQPAKLEDSAVYLCASSPGPAQPQHFGDGTRLSIL.

The chain combines TRBV6-2 or TRBV6-3 with TRBJ1-5, with 7 bases aligning to TRBD1. Per the germline V gene, CDR1 is MNHEY and CDR2 is SVGEGT. The CDR3 is made up of 14 amino acids. Trimming removed 5 bases from V and 6 bases from J; junction bases left unmatched: 7. The CDR3 bases are TGTGCCAGCAGTACCACAGGGGACTTTCAGCCCCAGCATTTT. As protein: CASSTTGDFQPQHF.

The rearrangement joins TRBV11-1 to TRBJ2-1; tentatively, D is TRBD1 (6 bases). The CDR3 contains 12 residues. V was clipped by 1 base and J by 10 bases, with 8 bases between them. The germline V gene encodes CDR1 SGHAT and CDR2 FQDESV (reference sequence). CDR3 amino acids: CASSLDREEQFF. CDR3 nucleotides: TGTGCCAGCAGCTTAGACAGGGAGGAGCAGTTCTTC.

This clone occurred once. The V and J genes are TRBV18 and TRBJ1-1, with TRBD1 matching over 7 bases. From germline, CDR1 is KGHSH and CDR2 LQKENI. The V and J ends lost 0 bases and 7 bases, in that order; junction bases with no gene match: 8. This CDR3 comprises 15 residues. DNA of the CDR3: TGTGCCAGCTCACCACCGACAGGGCCGGGCAATGAAGCTTTCTTT. This translates into CASSPPTGPGNEAFF. Complete variable domain (other parts from reference TRBV18 and TRBJ1-1): NAGVMQNPRHLVRRRGQEARLRCSPMKGHSHVYWYRQLPEEGLKFMVYLQKENIIDESGMPKERFSAEFPKEGPSILRIQQVVRGDSAAYFCASSPPTGPGNEAFFGQGTRLTVV.

CDR3 protein: CASSLVASGSTQRYEQYF. CDR3 in DNA: TGTGCCAGCAGCTTAGTGGCTAGCGGGAGTACGCAGCGGTACGAGCAGTACTTC. The chain employs TRBV7-2 and TRBJ2-7, with TRBD2 identical over 10 bases. Germline values: CDR1 SGHTA, CDR2 FQGNSA. The CDR3 extends over 18 amino acids. V shed 1 base and J 4 bases; nucleotides not matched to a gene: 13.

V is TRBV28 and J is TRBJ1-2, with D hard to call. Trimming stripped 2 bases from V and 7 bases from J, with 8 bases between. From germline, CDR1 is MDHEN and CDR2 SYDVKM. CDR3 length equals 12 residues. The CDR3: CASSLRVFGYTF. DNA of the CDR3: TGTGCCAGCAGTTTAAGGGTATTTGGCTACACCTTC.

The rearrangement joins TRBV7-2 to TRBJ1-1; 7 nucleotides line up with TRBD1. The CDR3 totals 15 residues. CDR1 and CDR2 from the germline V gene are SGHTA and FQGNSA. Trimming at V came to 4 bases and at J to 1 base, leaving 6 bases not matched to a gene. In DNA, the CDR3 is TGTGCCAGCAGCTCATACTACAGGGGGAACACTGAAGCTTTCTTT. This translates into CASSSYYRGNTEAFF.

V usage is TRBV29-1 and J usage is TRBJ1-1; D perhaps matches TRBD1 (6 bases). Germline CDR1 reads SQVTM; CDR2 reads ANQGSEA. This CDR3 contains 14 residues. Trimming stripped 4 bases from V and 5 bases from J, with 17 bases between. For the CDR3, the DNA is TGCAGCGTTGCGGACCTCGGGACAAAGACTGAAGCTTTCTTT. This translates into CSVADLGTKTEAFF.

CDR3 nucleotide sequence: TGTGCCAGTAGTACCCCAGGGGGCGCAGGCGGAAATGAAAAACTGTTTTTT. This codes for CASSTPGGAGGNEKLFF. This sequence joins TRBV19 and TRBJ1-4, with TRBD1 matching 8 bases. Germline CDR1 and CDR2: LNHDA and SQIVND (reference sequence). The CDR3 length is 17 residues. Germline trimming cut 4 bases from V and 5 bases from J; bases unmatched to any gene: 12.

V usage is TRBV6-2 or TRBV6-3 and J usage is TRBJ1-1; no clear D gene. This CDR3 is built from 16 residues. Trimming removed 2 bases at V and 0 bases at J, with 13 bases between. Germline V gene data show CDR1 as MNHEY and CDR2 as SVGEGT. CDR3 sequence reads: CASSYGRGQMNTEAFF. The CDR3 DNA follows: TGTGCCAGCAGTTACGGGAGAGGCCAGATGAACACTGAAGCTTTCTTT.

This chain joins TRBV4-3 and TRBJ2-7; TRBD1 aligns across 8 bases. The CDR3 extends over 15 amino acids. Germline CDR1 reads LGHNA; CDR2 reads YSLEER. J was trimmed by 6 bases and V by 0 bases; bases with no gene match: 7. CDR3 residues: CASSQDRRTGREQYF. CDR3 in DNA: TGCGCCAGCAGCCAAGATCGTAGGACAGGGCGCGAGCAGTACTTC.

The chain joins TRBV10-3 to TRBJ1-2; tentatively, D is TRBD1 (5 bases). Trimming took off 6 bases at V and 4 bases at J, with 12 bases between the two ends. This CDR3 has 13 amino acids. Germline V gene sequence: CDR1 ENHRY, CDR2 SYGVKD. The CDR3 coding sequence is TGTGCCATCAGAATCGACAGTACCTATGGCTACACCTTC. It codes for CAIRIDSTYGYTF.

This chain uses TRBV7-9 with TRBJ1-6; D not resolved. The germline V and J ends were trimmed by 4 bases and 0 bases, with 7 bases remaining between them. The CDR3 covers 15 residues. CDR1 is SEHNR, CDR2 FQNEAQ, per germline (reference sequence). The CDR3 is CASSSSGSYNSPLHF. The CDR3 DNA is TGTGCCAGCAGCTCTTCAGGCTCCTATAATTCACCCCTCCACTTT.

The V gene is TRBV19, the J gene TRBJ2-1, with a tentative D call TRBD1 (6 bases). V lost 3 bases and J lost 5, with 11 bases in between. Germline lookup yields CDR1 LNHDA and CDR2 SQIVND (reference sequence). The CDR3 runs 14 residues. The CDR3 region has the DNA TGTGCCAGTAGTATCCAGGGACATAACAATGAGCAGTTCTTC. It translates to CASSIQGHNNEQFF.

The chain's CDR3 is CASLSGGRGWRQETQYF. In nucleotides, the CDR3 is TGTGCCAGCCTCTCTGGGGGCCGGGGTTGGCGTCAAGAGACCCAGTACTTC. V gene TRBV28 combines with J gene TRBJ2-5, with a possible D match to TRBD1 (6 bases). CDR3 size: 17 residues. The germline CDR1 and CDR2 sequences are MDHEN and SYDVKM. Deletions cut 8 bases from V and 2 bases from J, with 24 bases between. The complete variable domain, with remaining parts taken from reference TRBV28 and TRBJ2-5, reads DVKVTQSSRYLVKRTGEKVFLECVQDMDHENMFWYRQDPGLGLRLIYFSYDVKMKEKGDIPEGYSVSREKKERFSLILESASTNQTSMYLCASLSGGRGWRQETQYFGPGTRLLVL.

V usage is TRBV9 and J usage is TRBJ1-2; 7 bases line up with TRBD1. The CDR3 is made up of 15 amino acids. Germline V gives CDR1 SGDLS, CDR2 YYNGEE. V lost 3 bases to trimming and J lost 7 bases; unmatched junction nucleotides: 12. CDR3 loop: CASSARDSSLFGYTF. The DNA for the CDR3 is TGTGCCAGCAGCGCTAGGGACAGCTCACTGTTTGGCTACACCTTC.

This clone was picked up one time. This chain joins TRBV28 and TRBJ2-7, with a weak D call TRBD1 (5 bases). V was trimmed by 3 bases and J by 7 bases, leaving 10 bases between them. This CDR3 has 12 residues. CDR1 MDHEN and CDR2 SYDVKM come from the germline V gene. CDR3 nucleotides: TGTGCCAGCAGTTTGGCCTCAGGGGAGCAGTACTTC. It translates to CASSLASGEQYF.

This clone was detected only once. In DNA form, the CDR3 reads TGTGCCACCAGTCGGACTAGCGGAGTGGCAGATACGCAGTATTTT. It codes for CATSRTSGVADTQYF. The chain links TRBV15 to TRBJ2-3, with 10 bases fitting TRBD2. The CDR3 extends over 15 amino acids. Per germline, CDR1 LNHNV and CDR2 YYDKDF (reference sequence). Trimming took 6 bases from V and 4 from J; bases not matched to a gene: 7.

The V and J genes are TRBV2 and TRBJ2-7, with TRBD2 identical over 10 bases. CDR1 SNHLY and CDR2 FYNNEI come from the germline V gene. This CDR3 has 16 amino acids. Losses at the gene ends were 4 bases for V and 0 bases for J; bases not matched to a gene: 6. The chain's CDR3 is CASSGGLAIDSYEQYF. The CDR3 DNA reads TGTGCCAGCAGTGGGGGACTAGCGATTGACTCCTACGAGCAGTACTTC.

CDR3 DNA: TGTGCCAGCAAGGAACGGACAGGGGGCTATTCACCCCTCCACTTT. The encoded protein is CASKERTGGYSPLHF. The chain joins TRBV6-5 to TRBJ1-6; 11 nucleotides agree with TRBD1. Germline CDR1 MNHEY, CDR2 SVGAGI. There are 15 residues in the CDR3. Trimming cost V 7 bases and J 8 bases; bases outside gene matches: 7.

The sample holds a few counts of this clone. The CDR3 nucleotides are TGTGCCACCAGCAGAGATGTCCGGGCGGACAGCGGGGGAACCTACGAGCAGTACTTC. Residues: CATSRDVRADSGGTYEQYF. This chain uses TRBV15 with TRBJ2-7; TRBD2 matches 8 bases. The CDR3 is made up of 19 amino acids. The germline CDR1 and CDR2 sequences are LNHNV and YYDKDF (reference sequence). The ends lost 0 bases at V and 2 bases at J; junction bases unmatched: 15. Looking up the rest from reference TRBV15 and TRBJ2-7 gives the full variable domain: DAMVIQNPRYQVTQFGKPVTLSCSQTLNHNVMYWYQQKSSQAPKLLFHYYDKDFNNEADTPDNFQSRRPNTSFCFLDIRSPGLGDTAMYLCATSRDVRADSGGTYEQYFGPGTRLTVT.